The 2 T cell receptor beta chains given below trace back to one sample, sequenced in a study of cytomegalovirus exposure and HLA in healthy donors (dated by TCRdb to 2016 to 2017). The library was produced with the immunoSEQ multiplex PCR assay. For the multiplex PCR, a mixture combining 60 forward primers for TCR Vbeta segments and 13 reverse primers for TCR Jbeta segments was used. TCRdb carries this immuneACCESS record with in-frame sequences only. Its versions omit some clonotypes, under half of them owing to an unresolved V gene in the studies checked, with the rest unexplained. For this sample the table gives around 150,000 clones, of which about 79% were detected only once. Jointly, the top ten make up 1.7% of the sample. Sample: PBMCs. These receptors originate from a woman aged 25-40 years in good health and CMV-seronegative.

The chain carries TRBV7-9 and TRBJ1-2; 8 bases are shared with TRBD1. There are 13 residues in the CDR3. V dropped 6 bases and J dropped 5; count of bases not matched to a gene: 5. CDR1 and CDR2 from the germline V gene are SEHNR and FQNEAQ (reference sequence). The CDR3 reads CASRSGGEYGYTF. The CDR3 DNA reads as TGTGCCAGCAGATCAGGGGGCGAGTATGGCTACACCTTC.

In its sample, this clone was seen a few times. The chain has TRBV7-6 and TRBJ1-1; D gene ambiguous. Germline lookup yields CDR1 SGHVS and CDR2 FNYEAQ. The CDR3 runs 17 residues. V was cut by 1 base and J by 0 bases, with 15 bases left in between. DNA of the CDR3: TGTGCCAGCAGCTTAGGGCCTCGGCGGGTCATGAACACTGAAGCTTTCTTT. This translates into CASSLGPRRVMNTEAFF.